This record looks at one TCR beta chain sequence and its context. This sample is part of a study of shared T cell receptors in the human thymus. The protocol was immunoSEQ multiplex PCR, while the TCRdb copy is restricted to in-frame clones and leaves out a portion. The repertoire holds hundreds of thousands of clones, with roughly 94% as singletons. The sample consisted of thymocytes. This clonotype was sampled from a human donor.

CDR3 residues: CASSRARGTNEKLFF. The DNA of the CDR3 is TGTGCCAGCAGCCGGGCTCGAGGGACTAATGAAAAACTGTTTTTT. V is TRBV5-6 and J is TRBJ1-4, with unresolved D. The CDR3 sequence is 15 residues long. In germline, CDR1 is SGHDT, CDR2 YYEEEE. V was shortened by 4 bases and J by 2 bases, with 12 bases between the two germline ends.